The 13 T cell receptor beta chains presented below share a single source sample, sequenced in a study of post-analysis software for immune sequencing data. Overall study results and limits: Included in a set of about 5 TRBV segments more frequent in patients than controls were TRBV5-6, TRBV5-1 and TRBV20-1.

The authors incorporated unique molecular identifiers into the TCR beta cDNA libraries. TCRdb used MiXCR to reprocess the PCR reads, holding one entry per CDR3 protein. The repertoire holds fewer than 900,000 distinct CDR3 sequences, with 46% as singletons. For these receptors, no antigen is known. The specimen was blood. These receptors all stem from a girl between 10 and 17 years old with multiple sclerosis.

The genes are TRBV15 and TRBJ1-2, with 7 positions matching TRBD1. The CDR3 is 17 residues long. V shed 0 bases and J 5 bases; nucleotides not matched to a gene: 12. CDR1 is LNHNV, CDR2 YYDKDF, per germline (reference sequence). CDR3: CATSRDRLRGDRYGYTF. CDR3 DNA sequence: TGTGCCACCAGCAGAGATCGGTTGAGGGGGGACAGATATGGCTACACCTTC.

As to this clonotype: An end of the junction does not agree with germline; a read error may underlie this. This sequence joins TRBV12-3 or TRBV12-4 and TRBJ2-3; TRBD2 aligns across 11 bases. The CDR3 totals 16 residues. This chain's CDR3 is CASSIAGGPGTDTQYF. The DNA for the CDR3 is TGTGCCAGCAGTATAGCGGGAGGGCCCGGCACAGATACGCAGTATTTT.

V usage is TRBV30 and J usage is TRBJ2-5; TRBD2 agrees at 9 bases. Trimming cost V 1 base and J 7 bases; bases outside gene matches: 7. This CDR3 has 14 amino acids. Germline-derived CDR1 and CDR2 are GTSNPN and SVGIG (reference sequence). The CDR3 is CAWSGGLAQGTQYF. The CDR3 DNA follows: TGTGCCTGGAGTGGGGGACTAGCCCAGGGGACCCAGTACTTC.

This chain connects TRBV10-2 to TRBJ2-7; D not resolved. V dropped 5 bases and J dropped 7 bases, with 12 bases sitting between them. Germline lookup yields CDR1 WSHSY and CDR2 SAAADI. The CDR3 has 12 amino acids. The CDR3: CASSPAALEQYF. CDR3 nucleotide sequence: TGCGCCAGCAGTCCGGCCGCCTTGGAGCAGTACTTC.

This clonotype was seen more than once but under ten times. This chain connects TRBV7-2 to TRBJ1-2; 7 bases map to TRBD1. J was trimmed by 4 bases and V by 4 bases; bases with no gene match: 9. The germline V gene has CDR1 SGHTA and CDR2 FQGNSA. CDR3 length: 15 amino acids. CDR3 nucleotide sequence: TGTGCCAGCAGCTCTAATGCCGGGACAGTCTATGGCTACACCTTC. This translates into CASSSNAGTVYGYTF. Looking up the rest from reference TRBV7-2 and TRBJ1-2 gives the full variable domain: GAGVSQSPSNKVTEKGKDVELRCDPISGHTALYWYRQSLGQGLEFLIYFQGNSAPDKSGLPSDRFSAERTGGSVSTLTIQRTQQEDSAVYLCASSSNAGTVYGYTFGSGTRLTVV.

The rearrangement joins TRBV7-2 to TRBJ2-1; 8 bases match TRBD2. With 4 bases clipped from V and 3 bases from J, the junction kept 14 bases outside the gene matches. The germline V gene has CDR1 SGHTA and CDR2 FQGNSA. This CDR3 region has 18 residues. CDR3 amino acids: CASSYLSGINPLYNEQFF. CDR3 in DNA: TGTGCCAGCAGCTACCTTAGCGGGATCAACCCCCTCTACAATGAGCAGTTCTTC.

The chain couples TRBV20-1 to TRBJ2-1; 10 bases map to TRBD2. CDR3 length: 13 residues. V dropped 0 bases and J dropped 8; count of bases not matched to a gene: 1. Germline lookup yields CDR1 DFQATT and CDR2 SNEGSKA (reference sequence). CDR3: CSARDLAGDEQFF. In nucleotides, the CDR3 is TGCAGTGCTAGAGATCTAGCGGGAGATGAGCAGTTCTTC.

This clonotype was recorded a few times. This chain connects TRBV20-1 to TRBJ2-5, with 11 bases identical to TRBD2. CDR1 and CDR2 (germline): DFQATT, SNEGSKA (reference sequence). Trimming took 3 bases from V and 1 from J; bases not matched to a gene: 7. The CDR3 has 16 amino acids. The CDR3 bases are TGCAGTGCTAGCTGGGGACTAGCGGACCTCCAAGAGACCCAGTACTTC. This encodes CSASWGLADLQETQYF.

The V gene is TRBV6-1, the J gene TRBJ2-3, with a tentative D call TRBD2 (7 bases). The CDR3 has 18 amino acids. The V gene lost 6 bases and the J gene lost 3 bases, with 25 bases spanning the gap. Germline-derived CDR1 and CDR2 are MNHNS and SASEGT. Here the CDR3 reads CASSPEWGREGGTDTQYF. The CDR3 nucleotides are TGTGCCAGCAGCCCCGAGTGGGGACGCGAGGGGGGGACAGATACGCAGTATTTT.

This clonotype has a handful of counts. The chain has TRBV12-3 or TRBV12-4 and TRBJ1-2; TRBD1 agrees at 7 bases. The CDR3 runs 12 residues. Losses at the gene ends were 6 bases for V and 7 bases for J; bases not matched to a gene: 5. CDR3 nucleotides: TGTGCCAGCAGCCGGACAGGTTCTGGCTACACCTTC. Encoded protein: CASSRTGSGYTF.

J is TRBJ2-5 and V is TRBV2; D may be TRBD2 (5 bases). TRBJ2-7 matches the DNA end more closely, so the J call is doubtful. Germline loops: CDR1 SNHLY, CDR2 FYNNEI. The CDR3 spans 13 residues. In nucleotides, the CDR3 is TGTGCCAGCAATCCCGGATTAGCGAACGAGCAGTACTTC. Encoded protein: CASNPGLANEQYF.

This clonotype appeared a few times. The chain has TRBV9 and TRBJ2-1; no reliable D call. CDR1 is SGDLS, CDR2 YYNGEE, per germline. The CDR3 totals 18 residues. Trimming left V 0 bases short and J 2 bases short, with 18 bases between. CDR3: CASSVEGVAPPPYNEQFF. The CDR3 DNA reads TGTGCCAGCAGCGTAGAAGGAGTAGCTCCCCCCCCCTACAATGAGCAGTTCTTC.

The V and J genes are TRBV5-1 and TRBJ2-3; D not certain. CDR1 is SGHRS and CDR2 is YFSETQ in the germline V gene. V was clipped by 4 bases and J by 2 bases, with 17 bases between them. This CDR3 contains 16 residues. CDR3 sequence reads: CASSPLSGRDTDTQYF. The CDR3 coding sequence is TGCGCCAGCAGCCCCCTAAGTGGCAGAGACACAGATACGCAGTATTTT.